This note documents a single TCR beta chain sequence. These data originate in a study of blood T cell repertoires in COVID-19. Study as a whole: Some COVID-19 samples were acute and others convalescent; all came from the United States, Italy and Spain. PBMCs, B-cell-depleted T cells, or T cells were the source of the cDNA or gDNA that made up the material.

Germline V CDR1 and CDR2: MNHEY, SVGAGI. The CDR3 spans 13 residues. Trimming cost V 9 bases and J 1 base; bases outside gene matches: 0. In the authors' methods: Reference gene primer amplification in the assay estimated nucleated cell counts. TCRdb's table, derived via immunoSEQ multiplex PCR, lists solely in-frame clones and lacks some. V and J calls plus clone size are reproduced from that table; the DNA served to infer D and trimming. The sample lists 150,000 to 200,000 clones; roughly 88% were seen once. Sequencing input: peripheral blood. The V gene is TRBV6-5, the J gene TRBJ2-5; TRBD2 matches at 12 bases. The sequence was obtained from a human donor with active or convalescent COVID-19. The donor label of this sample is uncertain. CDR3 loop: CARTSGSQETQYF. CDR3 coding DNA: TGTGCCAGGACTAGCGGGAGCCAAGAGACCCAGTACTTC.